This T cell receptor beta chain was captured in a study of blood T cell repertoires in COVID-19. Study in general: Material from acute and convalescent COVID-19 was sourced from the United States, Italy and Spain. The analysed material was cDNA or gDNA that came from T cells, B-cell-depleted T cells, or PBMCs.

Per the study methods: Reference gene primer amplification gave nucleated cell count estimates. Sequencing was performed with immunoSEQ multiplex PCR; in TCRdb, only in-frame clones are kept and a portion is missing. The DNA was the basis for D and trimming; V, J and clone size are from that table. Counted here are a few hundred thousand clones, about nine tenths occurring once; the ten biggest clones make up over 1%. Exposed enrollees encountered a COVID-19 case at some point within 2 weeks before study entry. V was cut by 0 bases and J by 5 bases, with 3 bases left in between. The CDR3 has 12 amino acids. CDR1 and CDR2 from the germline V gene are SGDLS and YYNGEE.

The gene calls are TRBV9 and TRBJ2-1; no reliable D call. Sequenced material: PBMCs or T cells enriched from blood (not recorded which). This TCR derives from a woman aged 25-40 years who had been exposed to COVID-19. The DNA for the CDR3 is TGTGCCAGCAGCGTAGGTAACAATGAGCAGTTCTTC. This sequence encodes CASSVGNNEQFF. Looking up the rest from reference TRBV9 and TRBJ2-1 gives the full variable domain: DSGVTQTPKHLITATGQRVTLRCSPRSGDLSVYWYQQSLDQGLQFLIQYYNGEERAKGNILERFSAQQFPDLHSELNLSSLELGDSALYFCASSVGNNEQFFGPGTRLTVL.